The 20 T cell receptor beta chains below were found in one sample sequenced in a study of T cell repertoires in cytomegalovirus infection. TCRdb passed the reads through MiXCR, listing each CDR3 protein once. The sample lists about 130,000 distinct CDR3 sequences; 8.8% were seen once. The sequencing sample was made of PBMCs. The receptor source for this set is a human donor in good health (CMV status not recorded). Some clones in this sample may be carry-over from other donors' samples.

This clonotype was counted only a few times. CDR3 in amino acids: CASRFVGSNNEQFF. The CDR3 nucleotides are TGTGCCAGCAGGTTTGTGGGGTCTAACAATGAGCAGTTCTTC. This chain joins TRBV2 and TRBJ2-1; D not resolved. CDR3 size: 14 residues. The V end lost 6 bases, the J end lost 5 bases, and 14 bases lay between the germline ends. Germline V CDR1 and CDR2: SNHLY, FYNNEI.

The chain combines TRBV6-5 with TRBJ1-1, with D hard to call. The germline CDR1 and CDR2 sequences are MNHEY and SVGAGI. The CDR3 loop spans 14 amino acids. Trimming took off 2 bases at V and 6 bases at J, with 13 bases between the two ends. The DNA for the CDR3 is TGTGCCAGCAGTTACCGACCGATTCGGGCTGAAGCTTTCTTT. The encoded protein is CASSYRPIRAEAFF.

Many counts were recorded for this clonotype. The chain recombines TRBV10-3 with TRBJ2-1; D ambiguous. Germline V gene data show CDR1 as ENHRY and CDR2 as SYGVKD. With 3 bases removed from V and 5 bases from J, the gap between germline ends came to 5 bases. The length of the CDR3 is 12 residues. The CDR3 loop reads CAISDLDNEQFF. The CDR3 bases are TGTGCCATCAGTGACCTAGACAATGAGCAGTTCTTC.

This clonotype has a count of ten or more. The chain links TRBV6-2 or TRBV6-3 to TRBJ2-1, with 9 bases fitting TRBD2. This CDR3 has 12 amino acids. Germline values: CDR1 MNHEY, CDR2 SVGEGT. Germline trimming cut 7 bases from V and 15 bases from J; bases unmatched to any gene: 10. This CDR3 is CASTSGDQRRFF. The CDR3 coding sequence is TGTGCCAGCACTAGCGGGGACCAACGGCGGTTCTTC.

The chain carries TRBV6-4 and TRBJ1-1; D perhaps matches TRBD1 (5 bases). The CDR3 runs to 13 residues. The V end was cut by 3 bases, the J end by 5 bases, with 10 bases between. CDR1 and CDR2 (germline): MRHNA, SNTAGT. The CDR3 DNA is TGTGCCAGCAGTGAAGGGGATGGGACTGAAGCTTTCTTT. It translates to CASSEGDGTEAFF.

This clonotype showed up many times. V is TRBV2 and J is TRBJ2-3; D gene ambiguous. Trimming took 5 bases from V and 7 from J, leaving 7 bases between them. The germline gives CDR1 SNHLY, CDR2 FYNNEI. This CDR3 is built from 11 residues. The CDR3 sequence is CASSITHTQYF. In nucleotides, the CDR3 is TGTGCCAGCAGTATCACTCATACGCAGTATTTT.

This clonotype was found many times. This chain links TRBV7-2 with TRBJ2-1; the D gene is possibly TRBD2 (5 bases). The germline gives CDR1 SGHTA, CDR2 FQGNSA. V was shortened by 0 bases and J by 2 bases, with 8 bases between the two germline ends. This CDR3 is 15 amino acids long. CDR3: CASSLARAAYNEQFF. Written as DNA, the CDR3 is TGTGCCAGCAGCTTAGCGCGAGCGGCCTACAATGAGCAGTTCTTC.

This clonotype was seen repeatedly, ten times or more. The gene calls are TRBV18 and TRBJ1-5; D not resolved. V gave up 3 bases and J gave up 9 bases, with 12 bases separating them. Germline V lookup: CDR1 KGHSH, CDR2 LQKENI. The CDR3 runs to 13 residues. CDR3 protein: CASSPQKSGPQHF. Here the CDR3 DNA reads TGTGCCAGCTCACCGCAGAAGTCAGGGCCCCAGCATTTT.

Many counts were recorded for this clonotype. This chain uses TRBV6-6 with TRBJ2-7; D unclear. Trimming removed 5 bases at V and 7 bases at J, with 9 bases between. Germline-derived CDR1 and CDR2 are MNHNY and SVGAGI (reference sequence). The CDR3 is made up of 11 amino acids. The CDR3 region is CASSNLGEQYF. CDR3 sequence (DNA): TGTGCCAGCAGTAATTTGGGGGAGCAGTACTTC.

The CDR3 reads CASSQDTIQETQYF. The CDR3 DNA reads as TGTGCCAGCAGCCAAGATACGATTCAAGAGACCCAGTACTTC. The chain has TRBV3-1 and TRBJ2-5; no firm D call. Trimming removed 0 bases at V and 2 bases at J, with 7 bases between. The CDR3 totals 14 residues. Germline V gene data show CDR1 as LGHDT and CDR2 as YNNKEL (reference sequence).

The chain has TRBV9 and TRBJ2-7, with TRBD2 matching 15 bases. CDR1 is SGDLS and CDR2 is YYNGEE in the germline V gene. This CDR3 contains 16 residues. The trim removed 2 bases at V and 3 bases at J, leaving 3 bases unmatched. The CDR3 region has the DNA TGTGCCAGCAGCGTCGGGACTAGCGGGGGGCACTACGAGCAGTACTTC. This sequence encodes CASSVGTSGGHYEQYF.

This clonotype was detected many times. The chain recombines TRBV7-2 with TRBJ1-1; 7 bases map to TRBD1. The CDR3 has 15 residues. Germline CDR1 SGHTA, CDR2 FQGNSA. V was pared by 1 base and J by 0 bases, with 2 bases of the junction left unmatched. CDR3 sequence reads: CASSLGTGMNTEAFF. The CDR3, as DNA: TGTGCCAGCAGCTTAGGGACAGGAATGAACACTGAAGCTTTCTTT.

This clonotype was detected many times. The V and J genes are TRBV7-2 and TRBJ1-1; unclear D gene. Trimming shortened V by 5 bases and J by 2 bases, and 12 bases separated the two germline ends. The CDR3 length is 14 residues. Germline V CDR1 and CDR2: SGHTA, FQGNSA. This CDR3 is CASSPMGRNTEAFF. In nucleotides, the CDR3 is TGTGCCAGCAGCCCCATGGGCAGAAACACTGAAGCTTTCTTT.

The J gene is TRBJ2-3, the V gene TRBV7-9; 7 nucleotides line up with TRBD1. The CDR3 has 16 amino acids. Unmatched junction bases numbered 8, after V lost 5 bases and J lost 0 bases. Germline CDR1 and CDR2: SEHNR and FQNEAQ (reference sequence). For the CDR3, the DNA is TGTGCCAGCAGCCCTGGGACAGCCCCTAGCACAGATACGCAGTATTTT. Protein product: CASSPGTAPSTDTQYF.

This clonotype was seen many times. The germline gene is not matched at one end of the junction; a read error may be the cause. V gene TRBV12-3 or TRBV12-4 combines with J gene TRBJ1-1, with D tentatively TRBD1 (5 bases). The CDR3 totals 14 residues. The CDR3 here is CASSLGQGNTEAFF. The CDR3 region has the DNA TGTGCCAGCAGCTTAGGCCAGGGGAACACTGAAGCTTTCTTT.

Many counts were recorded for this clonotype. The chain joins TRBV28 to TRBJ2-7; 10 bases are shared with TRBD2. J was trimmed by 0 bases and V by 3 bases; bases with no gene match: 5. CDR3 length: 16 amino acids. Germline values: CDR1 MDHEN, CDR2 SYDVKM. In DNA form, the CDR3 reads TGTGCCAGCAGTTTTTGGGCTAGCGGGGGCTCCTACGAGCAGTACTTC. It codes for CASSFWASGGSYEQYF.

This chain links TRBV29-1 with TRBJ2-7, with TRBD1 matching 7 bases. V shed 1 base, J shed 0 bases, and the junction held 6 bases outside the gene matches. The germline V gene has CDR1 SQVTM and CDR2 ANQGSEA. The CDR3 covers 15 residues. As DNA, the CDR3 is TGCAGCGTTGAAGGGGGACAGCTAAGCTCCTACGAGCAGTACTTC. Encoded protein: CSVEGGQLSSYEQYF.

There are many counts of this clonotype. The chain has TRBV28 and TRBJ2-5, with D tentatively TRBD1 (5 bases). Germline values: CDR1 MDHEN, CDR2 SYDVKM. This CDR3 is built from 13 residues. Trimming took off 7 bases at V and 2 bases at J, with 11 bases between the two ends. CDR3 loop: CASTSGRQETQYF. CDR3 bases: TGTGCCAGCACCTCAGGGCGGCAAGAGACCCAGTACTTC.

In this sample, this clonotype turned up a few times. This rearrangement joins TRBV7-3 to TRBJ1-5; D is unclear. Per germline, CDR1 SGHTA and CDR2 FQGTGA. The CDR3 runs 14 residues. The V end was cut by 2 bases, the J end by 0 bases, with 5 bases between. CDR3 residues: CASSLWNSNQPQHF. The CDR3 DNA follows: TGTGCCAGCAGCTTATGGAATAGCAATCAGCCCCAGCATTTT. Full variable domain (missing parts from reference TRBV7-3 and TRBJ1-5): GAGVSQTPSNKVTEKGKYVELRCDPISGHTALYWYRQSLGQGPEFLIYFQGTGAADDSGLPNDRFFAVRPEGSVSTLKIQRTERGDSAVYLCASSLWNSNQPQHFGDGTRLSIL.

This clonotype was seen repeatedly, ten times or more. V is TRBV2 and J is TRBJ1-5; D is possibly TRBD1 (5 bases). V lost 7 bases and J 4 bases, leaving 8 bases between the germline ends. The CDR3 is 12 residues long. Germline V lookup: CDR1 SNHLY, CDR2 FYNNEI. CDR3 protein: CASKAGNQPQHF. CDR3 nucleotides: TGTGCCAGCAAGGCAGGGAATCAGCCCCAGCATTTT.